This T cell receptor beta chain was documented in a study of T cells after posttransplantation cyclophosphamide. Whole-study results and caveats: Recipient CMV seropositivity and CMV reactivation strongly tracked TRB clonality. Later blood repertoires were often dominated by clones from the donor CD8+ memory compartment. TRB overlap between skin or GI tissue T cells and blood was limited.

There are a few counts of this clone. Its antigen remains unidentified. Germline CDR1 and CDR2: SGDLS and YYNGEE. The CDR3 is 16 amino acids. Trimming shortened V by 2 bases and J by 0 bases, and 9 bases separated the two germline ends. Method: immunoSEQ multiplex PCR; TCRdb's copy keeps in-frame clones and lacks some. This repertoire holds roughly 40,000 clones, and none appear only once. The chain has TRBV9 and TRBJ2-6; D remains unclear. Sequencing was performed on PBMCs. The sequence came from a woman between 45 and 65 years old in good health and a related stem cell transplant donor. CDR3 amino acids: CASSVNIRSGANVLTF. The CDR3 nucleotides read TGTGCCAGCAGCGTTAACATTCGCTCTGGGGCCAACGTCCTGACTTTC.